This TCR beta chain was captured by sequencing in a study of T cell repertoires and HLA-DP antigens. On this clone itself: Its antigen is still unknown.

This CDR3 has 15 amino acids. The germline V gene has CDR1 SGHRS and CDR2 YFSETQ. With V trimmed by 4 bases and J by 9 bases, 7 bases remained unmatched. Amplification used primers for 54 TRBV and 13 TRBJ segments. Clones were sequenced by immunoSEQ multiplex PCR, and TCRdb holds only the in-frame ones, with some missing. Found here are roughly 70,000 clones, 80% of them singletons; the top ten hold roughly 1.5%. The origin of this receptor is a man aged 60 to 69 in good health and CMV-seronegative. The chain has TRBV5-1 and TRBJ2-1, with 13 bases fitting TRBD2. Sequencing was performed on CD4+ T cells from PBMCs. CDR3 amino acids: CASSPTSGRAGEQFF. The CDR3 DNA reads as TGCGCCAGCAGCCCAACTAGCGGGAGGGCCGGTGAGCAGTTCTTC.